Below are 8 T cell receptor beta chains sequenced from a single sample in a study of T cell repertoires in cytomegalovirus infection. Antigens of these TCRs are unknown. TCRdb redid the calling of the reads with MiXCR, one entry per CDR3 protein. This sample has roughly 990,000 distinct CDR3 sequences; approximately 31% occur once, and the top ten carry under 15%. Sequences were derived from cultured CD8+ T cells from PBMCs, sampled from culture after CMV antigen stimulation. Source of these receptors: a human donor in good health (CMV status not recorded). Some clones in this sample may be carry-over from other donors' samples.

V and J are TRBV5-6 and TRBJ1-2; tentatively, D is TRBD1 (6 bases). Per germline, CDR1 SGHDT and CDR2 YYEEEE. This CDR3 spans 16 amino acids. With 0 bases removed from V and 4 bases from J, the gap between germline ends came to 16 bases. The DNA for the CDR3 is TGTGCCAGCAGCTTGGTCACAGGGTACGTGGGCTATGGCTACACCTTC. This sequence encodes CASSLVTGYVGYGYTF. The variable domain in full, completed from reference TRBV5-6 and TRBJ1-2, reads DAGVTQSPTHLIKTRGQQVTLRCSPKSGHDTVSWYQQALGQGPQFIFQYYEEEERQRGNFPDRFSGHQFPNYSSELNVNALLLGDSALYLCASSLVTGYVGYGYTFGSGTRLTVV.

The gene calls are TRBV7-3 and TRBJ2-2, with 7 bases aligning to TRBD1. From germline, CDR1 is SGHTA and CDR2 FQGTGA. The CDR3 consists of 15 residues. The V gene end was trimmed by 6 bases and the J gene end by 9 bases; junction bases not matched to a gene: 13. CDR3 DNA sequence: TGTGCCAGCAGGGTAACAGGGGCTTCTACGAGGGAGCTGTTTTTT. Translating gives CASRVTGASTRELFF.

The V and J genes are TRBV7-9 and TRBJ2-1; 7 positions agree with TRBD1. Germline assignment: CDR1 SEHNR and CDR2 FQNEAQ (reference sequence). Losses at the gene ends were 5 bases for V and 5 bases for J; bases not matched to a gene: 9. CDR3 length: 15 amino acids. CDR3 region: CASSRAGGWDNEQFF. The CDR3 region has the DNA TGTGCCAGCAGCCGTGCAGGGGGATGGGACAATGAGCAGTTCTTC. The complete variable domain, with remaining parts taken from reference TRBV7-9 and TRBJ2-1, reads DTGVSQNPRHKITKRGQNVTFRCDPISEHNRLYWYRQTLGQGPEFLTYFQNEAQLEKSRLLSDRFSAERPKGSFSTLEIQRTEQGDSAMYLCASSRAGGWDNEQFFGPGTRLTVL.

This clonotype was found once. The chain links TRBV4-1 to TRBJ1-1, with 8 bases matching TRBD1. V was pared by 1 base and J by 3 bases, with 4 bases of the junction left unmatched. The germline gives CDR1 MGHRA, CDR2 YSYEKL. This CDR3 region has 15 residues. Here the CDR3 DNA reads TGCGCCAGCAGCCAAGCAGGGGGCTTGGACACTGAAGCTTTCTTT. As protein: CASSQAGGLDTEAFF.

In its sample, this clonotype was seen many times. The V and J genes are TRBV6-5 and TRBJ2-3; D may correspond to TRBD1 or TRBD2 (5 bases each). This CDR3 has 13 residues. Per germline, CDR1 MNHEY and CDR2 SVGAGI. The V end was cut by 6 bases, the J end by 2 bases, with 9 bases between. CDR3 protein: CASRRDPTDTQYF. The CDR3 DNA sequence: TGTGCCAGCAGAAGGGACCCCACAGATACGCAGTATTTT.

The chain links TRBV27 to TRBJ2-5; perhaps TRBD2 as D (6 bases). This CDR3 contains 15 residues. Per the germline V gene, CDR1 is MNHEY and CDR2 is SMNVEV (reference sequence). V was pared by 6 bases and J by 4 bases, with 18 bases between. The CDR3 sequence: CASSTSFSGGETQYF. The DNA for the CDR3 is TGTGCCAGCAGCACTAGCTTCTCTGGGGGAGAGACCCAGTACTTC.

This clonotype has at least ten counts. The rearrangement uses TRBV7-2 and TRBJ2-7; no clear D. Per germline, CDR1 SGHTA and CDR2 FQGNSA. V lost 5 bases and J 3 bases, leaving 5 bases between the germline ends. The CDR3 extends over 11 amino acids. The CDR3 here is CASSPDYEQYF. In DNA, the CDR3 is TGTGCCAGCAGCCCCGACTACGAGCAGTACTTC.

This sequence joins TRBV28 and TRBJ1-1, with a possible D match to TRBD1 (5 bases). The V end lost 4 bases, the J end lost 1 base, and 16 bases lay between the germline ends. The CDR3 is 16 amino acids. CDR1 and CDR2 from the germline V gene are MDHEN and SYDVKM. The CDR3 loop is CASSSPKGTGNTEAFF. CDR3 coding DNA: TGTGCCAGCAGTTCCCCCAAAGGGACGGGGAACACTGAAGCTTTCTTT.